This T cell receptor (beta chain) was recovered during a study of T cell responses to AZD1222 COVID-19 vaccine listed by TCRdb under 2021. Regarding the research as a whole: TCR sequencing was performed for about 240 trial participants, of whom roughly 200 were given two doses of AZD1222 and about 25 were given two doses of MenACWY control vaccine. Enrollment into the trials was organized by age into subgroups of 18-55, 56-69 and 70-plus years, and those subgroups contained roughly 140, 27 and 60 TCR-sequenced participants, respectively.

At the junction V is shortened by 2 bases and J by 4 bases, with 13 bases in between. Via the germline V gene (reference sequence), CDR1 is SGHNT and CDR2 YYREEE. Measured from the cysteine to the phenylalanine, the CDR3 is 15 residues long. Just CDR3 DNA is preserved here, 45 bases in frame from base 1. What the research found in general, with its limitations: Participants were mostly white British and included more females than males, and it was suggested by the authors that clonal diversity may have been underestimated. The vaccine-associated CD4 TCRs covered the entire spike protein, and the dominant responses fell in regions 160-218 and 743-854. In the small 56-69-year group, the increase in depth fell short of significance, most likely because of low power. After two AZD1222 doses, spike-specific TCR breadth and depth were significantly higher than at day 0 and than in MenACWY recipients. Reportedly, close to half of the unique spike-specific TCRs recognized epitopes lying outside the regions that are mutated in the B.1.351 and B.1.1.7 variants. Conclusions about previously exposed vaccinees are limited because only six or seven AZD1222 recipients were SARS-CoV-2 seropositive at baseline. No day 14 peak-response samples were available, so repertoires were characterized only after the peak T cell response.

This sample's time point label indicates: about 28 days (+/-7) after the second vaccine dose. AZD1222 recipients whose second dose came at about 4 weeks and those whose second dose came at about 12 weeks were combined into one group, since spike-specific TCR depth and breadth did not differ between the two schedules. Vaccinee samples came from UK trials COV001 and COV002, including a single-blind randomized controlled phase 2/3 trial of AZD1222 (ChAdOx1 nCoV-19) in healthy adults. Trial participant PBMC samples were collected at day 0 and day 28 after the second dose for TCRbeta chain sequencing. The CDR3 regions of human TCRbeta chains were analyzed by immunosequencing. Under the source paper's analysis protocol: Repertoire TCRs were checked for matches against a reference library of SARS-CoV-2-specific TCRs that had been generated using the MIRA antigen-specificity platform. Breadth was defined as the fraction of unique TCRs that were SARS-CoV-2-associated, and depth was defined as the fraction of total T cells that were SARS-CoV-2-associated. Using the MIRA data, each spike-specific TCR was assigned both to the spike region to which the TCR was reactive and to a CD4 or CD8 class. Log10-transformed breadth and depth values were compared by one-way ANOVA with Sidak's multiple comparisons tests. Drawn from immuneACCESS, this table holds only the in-frame rearrangements with V and J called that TCRdb kept. Clones are partly lost; checked studies trace under half to an unresolved V gene and leave the rest unexplained. That table supplies the V and J calls and clone size; D and trimming were determined from the DNA. In this sample the table shows approximately 130,000 clones, 88% of which occur a single time. The ten largest clones add up to over 5% of the sample.

As regards this clone: Its recognized antigen is unknown. No much larger clone exists at a distance of one base, and base qualities are not known.

The TCR sequence derives from an adult who received the AZD1222 COVID-19 vaccine. This material consisted of peripheral blood, taken 28 days after the second AZD1222 dose. The sequence is built from TRBV5-4 and TRBJ1-3; a confident D gene designation cannot be given. The DNA sequence reads TGTGCCAGCAGCTTCGGACCGGTTGGGGGAAACACCATATATTTT. Translated, it gives CASSFGPVGGNTIYF.